This T cell receptor (beta chain) was sequenced during a study of blood T cell repertoires in COVID-19. Across the whole study: COVID-19 samples from acute and convalescent phases originated in the United States, Italy and Spain. PBMCs, B-cell-depleted T cells, or T cells provided the cDNA or gDNA that made up the material.

Under the authors' procedure: For nucleated cells, counts were estimated from reference gene primer amplification. Using immunoSEQ multiplex PCR, the repertoire was profiled, and TCRdb retains in-frame clones only, with some absent. D and trimming come from the DNA, and the V and J calls and clone size come from that table. The sample consists of approximately 160,000 clones, approximately 80% of them appearing once. CDR3 length: 16 amino acids. J was trimmed by 5 bases and V by 2 bases; bases with no gene match: 6. Germline CDR1 MRHNA, CDR2 SNTAGT. This clonotype was sampled from a woman older than 75 with acute or convalescent COVID-19. The specimen sequenced was peripheral blood. This rearrangement joins TRBV6-4 to TRBJ2-3, with 11 bases matching TRBD2. This CDR3 reads CASSDMLAGGIDTQYF. CDR3 DNA: TGTGCCAGCAGTGACATGTTAGCGGGAGGGATAGATACGCAGTATTTT.